This T cell receptor (beta chain) was sequenced during a study of blood T cells in healthy people across ages. CDR1 and CDR2 (germline): DFQATT, SNEGSKA (reference sequence). This CDR3 region has 12 residues. Trimming pared 3 bases from V and 2 bases from J, leaving 8 bases between. This clonotype has at least ten counts. The authors ran a second PCR of roughly 7 to 11 cycles using a sample-barcoded 5' primer and a J-beta primer mix. Via MiXCR, TCRdb re-called the 5' RACE reads, giving one row per CDR3 protein. This sample has some 1.5 million distinct CDR3 sequences, with 25% to 30% found just once. This rearrangement joins TRBV20-1 to TRBJ2-7; D is perhaps TRBD1 (6 bases). This TCR derives from a woman aged 25-40 years in good health. Sequenced input: blood. The CDR3 loop reads CSARGHTYEQYF. DNA for the CDR3: TGCAGTGCTAGGGGACATACCTACGAGCAGTACTTC.